Below, 8 T cell receptor beta chains from the same sample are listed, as sequenced in a study of blood T cell repertoires in COVID-19. The data were produced by immunoSEQ multiplex PCR, yet TCRdb's version contains in-frame clones alone and is incomplete. Of 300,000 to 350,000 clones in the sample, approximately 91% were seen once. Sequenced: PBMCs or T cells enriched from blood (not recorded which). Receptors were obtained from a woman under 40 who had been exposed to COVID-19.

The chain combines TRBV6-5 with TRBJ2-3, with D unclear. This CDR3 comprises 15 residues. CDR1 MNHEY and CDR2 SVGAGI come from the germline V gene. Trimming removed 5 bases at V and 2 bases at J, with 14 bases between. CDR3 protein: CASSQSAGITDTQYF. The DNA for the CDR3 is TGTGCCAGCAGTCAGTCGGCAGGCATCACAGATACGCAGTATTTT.

The chain carries TRBV27 and TRBJ2-7, with 14 positions matching TRBD2. The V and J ends lost 6 bases and 4 bases, in that order; junction bases with no gene match: 5. The germline V gene has CDR1 MNHEY and CDR2 SMNVEV (reference sequence). This CDR3 has 15 residues. This CDR3 reads CASRGLAGGQYEQYF. In DNA, the CDR3 is TGTGCCAGCAGAGGACTAGCGGGGGGCCAGTACGAGCAGTACTTC.

This clone was seen once. CDR3 DNA: TGTGCCACCAGTGCCGGGGGGACGGTGAACACTGAAGCTTTCTTT. Its translation is CATSAGGTVNTEAFF. The gene calls are TRBV24-1 and TRBJ1-1; weak D call: TRBD1 (5 bases). CDR3 size: 15 residues. Germline assignment: CDR1 KGHDR and CDR2 SFDVKD. The germline V and J ends were trimmed by 5 bases and 0 bases, with 12 bases remaining between them.

The genes are TRBV27 and TRBJ1-2, with a tentative D call TRBD1 (5 bases). Trimming removed 0 bases at V and 6 bases at J, with 14 bases between. Germline V gives CDR1 MNHEY, CDR2 SMNVEV (reference sequence). The length of the CDR3 is 15 residues. The CDR3 DNA reads TGTGCCAGCAGTTTATCGGGGGGGAGGACAAATGGCTACACCTTC. Translation gives CASSLSGGRTNGYTF.

J is TRBJ1-5 and V is TRBV5-5; D not resolved. This CDR3 has 13 amino acids. Germline-derived CDR1 and CDR2 are SGHKS and YYEKEE (reference sequence). The V and J ends lost 2 bases and 7 bases respectively, with 10 bases between them. The CDR3 loop reads CASSFDGEQPQHF. The CDR3 nucleotides read TGTGCCAGCAGCTTCGACGGAGAACAGCCCCAGCATTTT.

The chain recombines TRBV5-1 with TRBJ2-7; D perhaps matches TRBD1 (6 bases). Looked up from germline, CDR1 is SGHRS and CDR2 is YFSETQ. This CDR3 region has 11 residues. The V end lost 4 bases, the J end lost 6 bases, and 8 bases lay between the germline ends. CDR3 bases: TGCGCCAGCAGCCCAGGGGTCGAGCAGTACTTC. This translates into CASSPGVEQYF. The full variable domain, in which reference TRBV5-1 and TRBJ2-7 provide the parts outside the CDR3, is KAGVTQTPRYLIKTRGQQVTLSCSPISGHRSVSWYQQTPGQGLQFLFEYFSETQRNKGNFPGRFSGRQFSNSRSEMNVSTLELGDSALYLCASSPGVEQYFGPGTRLTVT.

The rearrangement links TRBV5-1 to TRBJ2-7, with D possibly matching TRBD2 (5 bases). The germline gives CDR1 SGHRS, CDR2 YFSETQ. There are 14 residues in the CDR3. V lost 2 bases, J lost 2 bases, and 11 bases lay in between. The CDR3 region is CASSFAASPYEQYF. As DNA, the CDR3 is TGCGCCAGCAGCTTCGCAGCTAGCCCCTACGAGCAGTACTTC.

The rearrangement links TRBV3-1 (or the pseudogene TRBV3-2) to TRBJ2-5; 9 bases line up with TRBD2. Germline V gene sequence: CDR1 LGHDT, CDR2 YNNKEL (reference sequence). V lost 4 bases and J lost 3; bases outside the gene matches: 3. The CDR3 is made up of 14 amino acids. CDR3 coding DNA: TGTGCCAGCAGCCGGGGACTAGCCAAAGAGACCCAGTACTTC. Its protein is CASSRGLAKETQYF.